These 23 T cell receptor beta chains were all obtained from the same sample, sequenced in a study of blood T cell repertoires in COVID-19. The table came from immunoSEQ multiplex PCR; TCRdb's copy has only in-frame clones and leaves some out. The repertoire holds 65,000 or so clones, with roughly four fifths as singletons. Specimen: peripheral blood. The receptors stem from a woman between 45 and 60 years old with active or convalescent COVID-19.

The DNA of the CDR3 is TGTGCCAGTAGTATGACAGGGAATTCACCCCTCCACTTT. Translating gives CASSMTGNSPLHF. The V and J genes are TRBV19 and TRBJ1-6; 7 nucleotides match TRBD1. Trimming removed 3 bases from V and 7 bases from J; junction bases left unmatched: 0. The germline CDR1 and CDR2 sequences are LNHDA and SQIVND (reference sequence). The CDR3 runs to 13 residues.

This rearrangement joins TRBV7-2 to TRBJ2-5, with 8 bases that match TRBD2. Germline V gene sequence: CDR1 SGHTA, CDR2 FQGNSA. This CDR3 contains 14 residues. Germline trimming cut 4 bases from V and 5 bases from J; bases unmatched to any gene: 6. The CDR3 sequence is CASSSLAGKETQYF. CDR3 nucleotide sequence: TGTGCCAGCAGCTCATTAGCGGGAAAGGAGACCCAGTACTTC.

This sequence joins TRBV12-2 and TRBJ2-5; TRBD1 is taken as the D call from the table, unchecked against the DNA. TRBV12-2 is a known pseudogene. The CDR3 has 15 amino acids. The CDR3 sequence: CASRLGQGAEETQYF. CDR3 nucleotides: TGTGCAAGTCGCTTAGGCCAGGGGGCGGAGGAGACCCAGTACTTC.

This clone showed up just once. V gene TRBV15 combines with J gene TRBJ2-7; D is perhaps TRBD2 (5 bases). Germline V gives CDR1 LNHNV, CDR2 YYDKDF (reference sequence). Trimming took off 1 base at V and 2 bases at J, with 9 bases between the two ends. This CDR3 comprises 14 residues. In DNA form, the CDR3 reads TGTGCCACCAGCAGAGGAGGGCTAGCCTACGAGCAGTACTTC. It codes for CATSRGGLAYEQYF.

This clone was seen a few times. The J gene is TRBJ2-4, the V gene TRBV4-1, with 11 bases fitting TRBD2. Germline trimming cut 3 bases from V and 8 bases from J; bases unmatched to any gene: 9. The germline V gene has CDR1 MGHRA and CDR2 YSYEKL. The CDR3 has 16 amino acids. Here the CDR3 DNA reads TGCGCCAGCAGCCATGGTAGCGGGAGGGCCACGGACATTCAGTACTTC. This codes for CASSHGSGRATDIQYF.

The chain combines TRBV29-1 with TRBJ2-3; D gene ambiguous. The ends were cut back, 0 bases at V and 2 bases at J, with 3 bases in the middle. Per the germline V gene, CDR1 is SQVTM and CDR2 is ANQGSEA. CDR3 length: 12 residues. The CDR3, as DNA: TGCAGCGTTGAAGAAGCCACAGATACGCAGTATTTT. Translating gives CSVEEATDTQYF.

This rearrangement joins TRBV29-1 to TRBJ2-7; no definite D call. V was trimmed by 4 bases and J by 4 bases, leaving 8 bases between them. The CDR3 contains 11 residues. The germline gives CDR1 SQVTM, CDR2 ANQGSEA. The CDR3 protein is CSVVVAYEQYF. CDR3 DNA: TGCAGCGTTGTAGTAGCTTACGAGCAGTACTTC.

The J gene is TRBJ2-1, the V gene TRBV7-8; the match to TRBD2 covers 15 bases. Germline V CDR1 and CDR2: SGHVS, FQNEAQ. With V trimmed by 0 bases and J by 12 bases, 6 bases remained unmatched. The CDR3 totals 16 residues. The CDR3 is CASSLADGLAGGRQFF. As DNA, the CDR3 is TGTGCCAGCAGCTTAGCGGATGGACTAGCGGGAGGGCGGCAGTTCTTC.

This clone is a singleton in its sample. The genes are TRBV18 and TRBJ2-7; 11 bases align to TRBD1. From germline, CDR1 is KGHSH and CDR2 LQKENI. This CDR3 is built from 13 residues. V lost 5 bases to trimming and J lost 6 bases; unmatched junction nucleotides: 3. The CDR3 spells CASSEGTGGEQYF. The CDR3 nucleotides read TGTGCCAGCTCAGAAGGGACAGGGGGCGAGCAGTACTTC.

This chain uses TRBV12-1 with TRBJ2-1; the table's TRBD2 call for D was not verified on the DNA. TRBV12-1 is an annotated pseudogene. The CDR3 contains 16 residues. For the CDR3, the DNA is TGTGCCAGCAGCTTACCTACCCGGGAGGGAAAAAATGAGCAGTTCTTC. Protein product: CASSLPTREGKNEQFF.

Only a few counts were recorded for this clone. The chain joins TRBV5-5 to TRBJ2-7, with TRBD1 matching 8 bases. The junction had 10 bases not matched to a gene; V was cut back by 4 bases and J by 4 bases. CDR3 length: 15 amino acids. The V gene's germline CDR1 is SGHKS and CDR2 YYEKEE (reference sequence). For the CDR3, the DNA is TGTGCCAGCAGCGCCGGACAGGGTAGGTCATACGAGCAGTACTTC. As protein: CASSAGQGRSYEQYF.

For this clone: The same CDR3 can be traced to other DNA sequences in this sample. The chain has TRBV5-1 and TRBJ2-2; no clear D. CDR3 length: 13 residues. V lost 4 bases to trimming and J lost 7 bases, with 11 bases between them. From germline, CDR1 is SGHRS and CDR2 YFSETQ. The CDR3 loop reads CASSVKESGELFF. CDR3 nucleotides: TGCGCCAGCAGCGTTAAAGAGAGCGGGGAGCTGTTTTTT. Full variable domain (missing parts from reference TRBV5-1 and TRBJ2-2): KAGVTQTPRYLIKTRGQQVTLSCSPISGHRSVSWYQQTPGQGLQFLFEYFSETQRNKGNFPGRFSGRQFSNSRSEMNVSTLELGDSALYLCASSVKESGELFFGEGSRLTVL.

The genes are TRBV5-6 and TRBJ1-1, with TRBD1 as a possible D gene (5 bases). This CDR3 has 13 residues. V was trimmed by 0 bases and J by 6 bases, leaving 9 bases between them. Germline V lookup: CDR1 SGHDT, CDR2 YYEEEE. Written as DNA, the CDR3 is TGTGCCAGCAGCTTGGCTTGGGGCGCTGAAGCTTTCTTT. Residues: CASSLAWGAEAFF.

The chain employs TRBV18 and TRBJ2-1; no clear D. V gave up 3 bases and J gave up 2 bases, with 5 bases separating them. This CDR3 has 13 residues. The germline V gene has CDR1 KGHSH and CDR2 LQKENI. DNA for the CDR3: TGTGCCAGCTCACCGACACCCTACAATGAGCAGTTCTTC. Its protein is CASSPTPYNEQFF.

The rearrangement links TRBV4-2 to TRBJ2-7; possible D gene TRBD1, 6 bases. Germline V lookup: CDR1 LGHNA, CDR2 YNFKEQ. The V and J ends lost 3 bases and 5 bases respectively, with 11 bases between them. This CDR3 contains 13 residues. CDR3 nucleotide sequence: TGTGCCAGCAGCCAGAGAGAGGGGGACGAGCAGTACTTC. The encoded protein is CASSQREGDEQYF.

This clone was seen more than once but under ten times. This chain's CDR3 is CASSYRGGSPLHF. CDR3 nucleotide sequence: TGTGCCAGCAGCTACAGGGGCGGATCACCCCTCCACTTT. The V gene is TRBV6-5, the J gene TRBJ1-6; 7 nucleotides agree with TRBD1. The CDR3 has 13 amino acids. V trimming: 6 bases; J trimming: 10 bases; junction bases outside the gene matches: 6. Germline V gene data show CDR1 as MNHEY and CDR2 as SVGAGI.

The genes are TRBV2 and TRBJ1-6, with 11 nucleotides matching TRBD1. V gave up 5 bases and J gave up 8 bases; unmatched junction bases: 5. This CDR3 region has 15 residues. CDR1 SNHLY and CDR2 FYNNEI come from the germline V gene. The CDR3 nucleotides are TGTGCCAGCAGTCCGGACAGGGGGCATCATTCACCCCTCCACTTT. Protein product: CASSPDRGHHSPLHF. The full variable domain, its missing parts supplied by reference TRBV2 and TRBJ1-6, is EPEVTQTPSHQVTQMGQEVILRCVPISNHLYFYWYRQILGQKVEFLVSFYNNEISEKSEIFDDQFSVERPDGSNFTLKIRSTKLEDSAMYFCASSPDRGHHSPLHFGNGTRLTVT.

The chain couples TRBV6-2 or TRBV6-3 to TRBJ2-5; 10 positions agree with TRBD1. Germline V gives CDR1 MNHEY, CDR2 SVGEGT. There are 14 residues in the CDR3. After removal of 0 bases from V and 6 bases from J, the junction contained 1 base not matched to a gene. The DNA for the CDR3 is TGTGCCAGCAGTTACTCGGGACAGGGGAAGACCCAGTACTTC. This encodes CASSYSGQGKTQYF.

This sequence joins TRBV2 and TRBJ1-2; no firm D call. The ends were cut back, 2 bases at V and 4 bases at J, with 11 bases in the middle. Germline values: CDR1 SNHLY, CDR2 FYNNEI. This CDR3 is built from 14 residues. This CDR3 is CASSEPGYTYGYTF. The CDR3 DNA follows: TGTGCCAGCAGTGAACCGGGATACACCTATGGCTACACCTTC.

The chain has TRBV11-1 and TRBJ2-2; D is unclear. This CDR3 has 12 amino acids. CDR1 is SGHAT, CDR2 FQDESV, per germline (reference sequence). V lost 5 bases and J lost 2, with 3 bases in between. CDR3 protein: CASSLNTGELFF. The CDR3 DNA is TGTGCCAGCAGCCTTAACACCGGGGAGCTGTTTTTT.

This clone was observed a single time. The chain uses TRBV24-1 and TRBJ1-2; 8 bases are a match to TRBD1. This CDR3 region has 15 residues. The J segment lost 3 bases and the V segment lost 7 bases, leaving 9 bases of the junction unmatched. Germline assignment: CDR1 KGHDR and CDR2 SFDVKD. The CDR3 sequence: CATRRTGKRDYGYTF. Here the CDR3 DNA reads TGTGCCACCAGGAGGACAGGGAAAAGAGACTATGGCTACACCTTC.

This clone was seen more than once but under ten times. This chain links TRBV2 with TRBJ1-6; D is undetermined. The germline V gene encodes CDR1 SNHLY and CDR2 FYNNEI. V lost 4 bases and J lost 6, with 13 bases in between. The CDR3 has 15 residues. The CDR3 DNA follows: TGTGCCAGCAGTGGGACCCGGGGAGGTAATTCACCCCTCCACTTT. It is translated as CASSGTRGGNSPLHF. The full variable domain, with the rest looked up from reference TRBV2 and TRBJ1-6, is EPEVTQTPSHQVTQMGQEVILRCVPISNHLYFYWYRQILGQKVEFLVSFYNNEISEKSEIFDDQFSVERPDGSNFTLKIRSTKLEDSAMYFCASSGTRGGNSPLHFGNGTRLTVT.

The table lists this clone with a few counts. The genes are TRBV21-1 and TRBJ2-7; TRBD1 was called by the table and not checked on the DNA. TRBV21-1 has pseudogene status. The CDR3 runs to 15 residues. CDR3 bases: TGTGCCAGCAGCGAGCCCGGGACATTGATTTACGAGCAGTACTTC. This translates into CASSEPGTLIYEQYF.